These 22 T cell receptor beta chains came from one sample sequenced in a study of neurological immune-mediated disorders. MiXCR, applied by TCRdb to the 5' RACE reads, yields one record per CDR3 protein. The sample lists 55,000 to 75,000 distinct CDR3 sequences; around 5.1% were seen once. The sample was PBMCs. These receptors came from a human donor with multiple sclerosis. The donor label of this sample is uncertain.

This clonotype was seen ten or more times. The V and J genes are TRBV20-1 and TRBJ2-3, with 10 bases matching TRBD2. This CDR3 contains 17 residues. With V trimmed by 1 base and J by 4 bases, 11 bases remained unmatched. The germline V gene has CDR1 DFQATT and CDR2 SNEGSKA (reference sequence). The CDR3 reads CSARGGRAGGLSDTQYF. The CDR3 bases are TGCAGTGCTAGAGGGGGAAGAGCGGGGGGGCTGTCAGATACGCAGTATTTT.

Ten or more counts support this clonotype. The genes are TRBV10-3 and TRBJ1-2, with D possibly being TRBD1 (5 bases). The V end was cut by 10 bases, the J end by 4 bases, with 13 bases between. The CDR3 totals 12 residues. Germline assignment: CDR1 ENHRY and CDR2 SYGVKD. The DNA of the CDR3 is TGTGCCACCGGGGGTCACGGCTATGGCTACACCTTC. Encoded protein: CATGGHGYGYTF.

Many counts were recorded for this clonotype. The chain combines TRBV5-6 with TRBJ1-2, with 7 bases that match TRBD1. The CDR3 has 13 amino acids. Germline values: CDR1 SGHDT, CDR2 YYEEEE. V trimming: 4 bases; J trimming: 4 bases; junction bases outside the gene matches: 4. The chain's CDR3 is CASSLTGTYGYTF. CDR3 sequence (DNA): TGTGCCAGCAGCCTGACAGGGACCTATGGCTACACCTTC.

This chain uses TRBV4-1 with TRBJ1-5; D not certain. This CDR3 has 17 amino acids. Germline lookup yields CDR1 MGHRA and CDR2 YSYEKL. Trimming shortened V by 1 base and J by 5 bases, and 18 bases separated the two germline ends. CDR3 DNA: TGCGCCAGCAGCCAAGTAGTTTCCCTTATGGCGCATCAGCCCCAGCATTTT. Its translation is CASSQVVSLMAHQPQHF.

This clonotype has ten or more counts. This chain connects TRBV6-5 to TRBJ2-3, with TRBD1 identical over 7 bases. Germline V lookup: CDR1 MNHEY, CDR2 SVGAGI. J gave up 5 bases and V 4 bases, and 6 bases lay outside the gene matches. The CDR3 loop spans 14 amino acids. CDR3 nucleotide sequence: TGTGCCAGCAGTTTTAGGGGGCTAATAGATACGCAGTATTTT. This gives the protein CASSFRGLIDTQYF.

At least ten counts were recorded for this clonotype. The genes are TRBV6-1 and TRBJ2-3; the D is unclear. This CDR3 has 15 amino acids. Deletions cut 3 bases from V and 6 bases from J, with 16 bases between. From germline, CDR1 is MNHNS and CDR2 SASEGT. DNA for the CDR3: TGTGCCAGCAGTGAGTCATGGGTGGGCTCGGATACGCAGTATTTT. It codes for CASSESWVGSDTQYF.

This clonotype was recorded at least ten times. The chain recombines TRBV20-1 with TRBJ2-1; possible D gene TRBD2, 5 bases. The CDR3 length is 14 residues. CDR1 is DFQATT, CDR2 SNEGSKA, per germline (reference sequence). The ends were cut back, 6 bases at V and 0 bases at J, with 12 bases in the middle. The CDR3 bases are TGCAGTGCACGGGGTTTGTTCTCCTACAATGAGCAGTTCTTC. As protein: CSARGLFSYNEQFF.

This clonotype has ten or more counts. The chain combines TRBV2 with TRBJ1-6, with TRBD1 as a possible D gene (5 bases). The germline CDR1 and CDR2 sequences are SNHLY and FYNNEI. The V gene lost 6 bases and the J gene lost 6 bases, with 15 bases spanning the gap. This CDR3 has 15 amino acids. The CDR3 protein is CASSGGVRFNSPLHF. In nucleotides, the CDR3 is TGTGCCAGCAGCGGGGGGGTCCGCTTTAATTCACCCCTCCACTTT.

This clonotype has at least ten counts. The chain couples TRBV20-1 to TRBJ1-3; no clear D gene. Germline assignment: CDR1 DFQATT and CDR2 SNEGSKA (reference sequence). Between the trimmed V and J ends, which lost 6 bases and 0 bases, there was a span of 18 bases. There are 16 residues in the CDR3. The CDR3 here is CSARKRGLSSGNTIYF. CDR3 nucleotides: TGCAGTGCCAGAAAGCGGGGATTAAGCTCTGGAAACACCATATATTTT.

This clonotype was recorded many times. The V and J genes are TRBV5-1 and TRBJ2-1; D is possibly TRBD1 (6 bases). V lost 3 bases, J lost 6 bases, and 13 bases lay in between. This CDR3 is 14 amino acids long. Germline values: CDR1 SGHRS, CDR2 YFSETQ. Written as DNA, the CDR3 is TGCGCCAGCAGCTCCGGGACAAACTCCAATGAGCAGTTCTTC. Translated, it gives CASSSGTNSNEQFF. Using reference TRBV5-1 and TRBJ2-1 for the parts outside the CDR3, the full variable domain is KAGVTQTPRYLIKTRGQQVTLSCSPISGHRSVSWYQQTPGQGLQFLFEYFSETQRNKGNFPGRFSGRQFSNSRSEMNVSTLELGDSALYLCASSSGTNSNEQFFGPGTRLTVL.

This clonotype was found many times. The rearrangement joins TRBV10-2 to TRBJ2-7; perhaps D is TRBD1 or TRBD2 (5 bases each). Germline CDR1 WSHSY, CDR2 SAAADI. Deletions cut 8 bases from V and 3 bases from J, with 20 bases between. CDR3 length equals 15 residues. The CDR3 DNA reads as TGCGCCAGCGCTGACACGGGATGGGGGAACTACGAGCAGTACTTC. Translation: CASADTGWGNYEQYF.

This clonotype was seen repeatedly, ten times or more. Here the CDR3 DNA reads TGTGCCAGCAGCTTCTTTTCGGGGCCGAACACTGAAGCTTTCTTT. Translating it yields CASSFFSGPNTEAFF. The V gene is TRBV7-8, the J gene TRBJ1-1, with a possible D match to TRBD1 (5 bases). Trimming took off 3 bases at V and 1 base at J, with 12 bases between the two ends. From germline, CDR1 is SGHVS and CDR2 FQNEAQ. The CDR3 is 15 residues long.

The chain joins TRBV5-1 to TRBJ2-1; 10 bases match TRBD2. Germline CDR1 SGHRS, CDR2 YFSETQ. The CDR3 sequence is 15 residues long. Losses at the gene ends were 4 bases for V and 4 bases for J; bases not matched to a gene: 5. CDR3 nucleotide sequence: TGCGCCAGCAGCGCGGGACTAGCGACTTACAATGAGCAGTTCTTC. Translation: CASSAGLATYNEQFF.

Of note for this clonotype: A junction end diverges from the germline sequence, so it may reflect a read error. The rearrangement uses TRBV30 and TRBJ1-1; D uncertain. Germline V gene sequence: CDR1 GTSNPN, CDR2 SVGIG (reference sequence). This CDR3 is 13 amino acids long. CDR3 protein: CAWRISGNTESIF. CDR3 coding DNA: TGTGCCTGGAGGATTTCGGGAAACACTGAATCTATCTTT.

The J gene is TRBJ2-7, the V gene TRBV19; no firm D call. Germline lookup yields CDR1 LNHDA and CDR2 SQIVND (reference sequence). CDR3 length: 13 amino acids. Between the trimmed V and J ends, which lost 3 bases and 4 bases, there was a span of 10 bases. CDR3 sequence (DNA): TGTGCCAGTAGTATCGACACCCCTTACGAGCAGTACTTC. This gives the protein CASSIDTPYEQYF.

The table lists this clonotype with many counts. This chain connects TRBV20-1 to TRBJ2-7; no clear D. The CDR3 has 13 residues. Trimming took 5 bases from V and 3 from J, leaving 14 bases between them. CDR1 DFQATT and CDR2 SNEGSKA come from the germline V gene (reference sequence). The CDR3 bases are TGCAGTGCTCTTACAAGGGATTTCTACGAGCAGTACTTC. Its translation: CSALTRDFYEQYF.

This clonotype has a count of ten or more. V and J are TRBV5-1 and TRBJ1-1; no firm D call. The ends were cut back, 5 bases at V and 0 bases at J, with 5 bases in the middle. Looked up from germline, CDR1 is SGHRS and CDR2 is YFSETQ. The CDR3 has 12 residues. The CDR3 sequence is CASRAMNTEAFF. CDR3 bases: TGCGCCAGCAGGGCAATGAACACTGAAGCTTTCTTT.

In its sample, this clonotype was seen many times. CDR3 nucleotides: TGTGCCAGCGTGCAGGGCGCAACTAATGAAAAACTGTTTTTT. It codes for CASVQGATNEKLFF. V gene TRBV6-6 combines with J gene TRBJ1-4, with D possibly matching TRBD1 (5 bases). V dropped 8 bases and J dropped 0 bases, with 10 bases sitting between them. CDR1 and CDR2 from the germline V gene are MNHNY and SVGAGI (reference sequence). This CDR3 is built from 14 residues.

This clonotype was observed at least ten times. The rearrangement links TRBV5-1 to TRBJ1-5; perhaps TRBD1 as D (6 bases). Trimming left V 4 bases short and J 5 bases short, with 16 bases between. This CDR3 spans 15 amino acids. Per germline, CDR1 SGHRS and CDR2 YFSETQ. The CDR3 DNA reads TGCGCCAGCAGCGCGACAGGTTTTCAGGATCAGCCCCAGCATTTT. Its translation: CASSATGFQDQPQHF.

This clonotype was seen repeatedly, ten times or more. The chain has TRBV7-8 and TRBJ2-1; 7 nucleotides agree with TRBD2. V lost 5 bases and J lost 10; bases outside the gene matches: 23. This CDR3 is built from 18 residues. Germline V lookup: CDR1 SGHVS, CDR2 FQNEAQ. The CDR3 nucleotides are TGTGCCAGCAGCCGGAGCCGGCTAGCGGACGCTCACCTCGTGGAGCAGTTCTTC. Its protein product is CASSRSRLADAHLVEQFF.

This clonotype was detected many times. The CDR3 region is CASSQVVRGNTGELFF. The CDR3 coding sequence is TGCGCCAGCAGCCAAGTCGTGCGGGGAAACACCGGGGAGCTGTTTTTT. V is TRBV4-1 and J is TRBJ2-2, with D perhaps TRBD2 (6 bases). The CDR3 extends over 16 amino acids. V was trimmed by 1 base and J by 2 bases, leaving 11 bases between them. Germline V gene lookup returns CDR1 MGHRA and CDR2 YSYEKL.

This clonotype was seen ten or more times. The rearrangement links TRBV20-1 to TRBJ2-1; D possibly corresponds to TRBD2 (5 bases). The CDR3 is 16 amino acids. Between the trimmed V and J ends, which lost 0 bases and 8 bases, there was a span of 20 bases. Germline-derived CDR1 and CDR2 are DFQATT and SNEGSKA (reference sequence). The CDR3 sequence is CSARDLKAVVSDEQFF. In nucleotides, the CDR3 is TGCAGTGCTAGAGATCTAAAAGCGGTGGTATCGGATGAGCAGTTCTTC.